The 8 T cell receptor beta chains below were found in one sample sequenced in a study of blood T cells in healthy people across ages. PCR was performed a second time for about 7 to 11 cycles using a sample-barcoded 5' primer and a J-beta primer mix. TCRdb redid the calling of the 5' RACE reads with MiXCR, one entry per CDR3 protein. The table includes some 1 million distinct CDR3 sequences, under 45% detected once. Sequenced: blood. The receptors were sampled from a woman in her fifties or sixties in good health.

This clonotype was seen repeatedly, ten times or more. The chain has TRBV4-2 and TRBJ2-7; no clear D gene. Germline CDR1 LGHNA, CDR2 YNFKEQ. CDR3 length equals 14 residues. V gave up 0 bases and J gave up 4 bases, with 10 bases separating them. CDR3 protein: CASSQDLTSYEQYF. The CDR3 region has the DNA TGTGCCAGCAGCCAAGATTTGACTTCTTACGAGCAGTACTTC.

This clonotype was seen a few times. The chain couples TRBV7-2 to TRBJ2-3; the match to TRBD2 covers 9 bases. Trimming cost V 2 bases and J 9 bases; bases outside gene matches: 9. CDR1 and CDR2 from the germline V gene are SGHTA and FQGNSA. This CDR3 contains 15 residues. CDR3 sequence: CASSLSYRTSDTQYF. The CDR3 bases are TGTGCCAGCAGCTTAAGCTATCGGACTAGCGACACGCAGTATTTT.

The J gene is TRBJ2-4, the V gene TRBV20-1, with TRBD2 matching 8 bases. Germline values: CDR1 DFQATT, CDR2 SNEGSKA (reference sequence). J gave up 1 base and V 5 bases, and 7 bases lay outside the gene matches. This CDR3 comprises 15 residues. Written as DNA, the CDR3 is TGCAGTGCTTTCCACCGACTAGCGGCCAAAAACATTCAGTACTTC. It yields the protein CSAFHRLAAKNIQYF.

This rearrangement joins TRBV30 to TRBJ2-7; possible D gene TRBD2, 5 bases. Trimming took 8 bases from V and 2 from J, leaving 13 bases between them. CDR3 size: 12 residues. The germline V gene encodes CDR1 GTSNPN and CDR2 SVGIG (reference sequence). The CDR3 region is CAGLSGTYEQYF. The CDR3 DNA follows: TGTGCCGGATTAAGCGGAACCTACGAGCAGTACTTC.

The chain joins TRBV5-1 to TRBJ2-7; TRBD1 matches 9 bases. There are 14 residues in the CDR3. With 4 bases clipped from V and 6 bases from J, the junction kept 8 bases outside the gene matches. Germline V gene lookup returns CDR1 SGHRS and CDR2 YFSETQ. CDR3 in DNA: TGCGCCAGCAGCGTAACCGGGACAGGGTTCGAGCAGTACTTC. Its protein product is CASSVTGTGFEQYF.

The chain joins TRBV15 to TRBJ2-5; D possibly matches TRBD1 or TRBD2 (5 bases each). Germline CDR1 reads LNHNV; CDR2 reads YYDKDF (reference sequence). The CDR3 has 14 residues. The V gene lost 5 bases and the J gene lost 11 bases, with 21 bases spanning the gap. In DNA form, the CDR3 reads TGTGCCACCAGCCCTCCAACGGGGCAGAATGAGCAGTACTTC. Its protein product is CATSPPTGQNEQYF.

The V gene is TRBV15, the J gene TRBJ2-1; 8 bases are a match to TRBD2. Germline V gene lookup returns CDR1 LNHNV and CDR2 YYDKDF (reference sequence). V lost 2 bases, J lost 3 bases, and 9 bases stayed unmatched. The CDR3 is 17 amino acids. The CDR3 region is CATSRSSLREDYNEQFF. The CDR3 DNA is TGTGCCACCAGCAGATCCTCGTTGCGGGAGGACTACAATGAGCAGTTCTTC. Based on the CDR3 plus reference TRBV15 and TRBJ2-1, the full variable domain is DAMVIQNPRYQVTQFGKPVTLSCSQTLNHNVMYWYQQKSSQAPKLLFHYYDKDFNNEADTPDNFQSRRPNTSFCFLDIRSPGLGDTAMYLCATSRSSLREDYNEQFFGPGTRLTVL.

This clonotype has only one observation. The rearrangement joins TRBV9 to TRBJ2-3, with TRBD2 identical over 9 bases. The CDR3 loop spans 16 amino acids. CDR1 SGDLS and CDR2 YYNGEE come from the germline V gene. Germline trimming cut 0 bases from V and 2 bases from J; bases unmatched to any gene: 4. The CDR3 sequence is CASSVGGRAYTDTQYF. For the CDR3, the DNA is TGTGCCAGCAGCGTAGGCGGGAGGGCCTACACAGATACGCAGTATTTT.